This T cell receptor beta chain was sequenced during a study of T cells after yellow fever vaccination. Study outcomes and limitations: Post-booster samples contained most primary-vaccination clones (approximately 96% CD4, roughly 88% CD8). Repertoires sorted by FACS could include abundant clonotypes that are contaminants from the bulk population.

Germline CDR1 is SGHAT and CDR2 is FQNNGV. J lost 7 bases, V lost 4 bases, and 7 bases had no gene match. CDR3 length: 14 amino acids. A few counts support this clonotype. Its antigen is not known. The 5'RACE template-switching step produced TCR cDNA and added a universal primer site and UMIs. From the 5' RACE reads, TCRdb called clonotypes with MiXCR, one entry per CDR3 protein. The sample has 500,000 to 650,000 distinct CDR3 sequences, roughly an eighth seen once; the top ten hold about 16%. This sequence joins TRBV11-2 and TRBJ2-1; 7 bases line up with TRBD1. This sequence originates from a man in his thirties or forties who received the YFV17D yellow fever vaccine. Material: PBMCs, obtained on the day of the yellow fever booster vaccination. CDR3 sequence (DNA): TGTGCCAGCAGCTCACAGGGGTTTGGTAATGAGCAGTTCTTC. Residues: CASSSQGFGNEQFF.